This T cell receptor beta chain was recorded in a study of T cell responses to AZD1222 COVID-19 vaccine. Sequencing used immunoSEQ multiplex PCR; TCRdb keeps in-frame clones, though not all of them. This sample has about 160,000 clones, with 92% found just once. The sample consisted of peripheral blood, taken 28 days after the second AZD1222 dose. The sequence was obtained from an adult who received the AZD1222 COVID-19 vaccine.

As DNA, the CDR3 is TGTGCCACGCCCGCGGGACTAGCGGGACCCCCCGACGAGCAGTACTTC. This translates into CATPAGLAGPPDEQYF. The rearrangement links TRBV6-9 to TRBJ2-7, with 13 bases identical to TRBD2. This CDR3 has 16 amino acids. Looked up from germline, CDR1 is MNHGY and CDR2 is SVAAGI. J lost 5 bases, V lost 10 bases, and 14 bases had no gene match.